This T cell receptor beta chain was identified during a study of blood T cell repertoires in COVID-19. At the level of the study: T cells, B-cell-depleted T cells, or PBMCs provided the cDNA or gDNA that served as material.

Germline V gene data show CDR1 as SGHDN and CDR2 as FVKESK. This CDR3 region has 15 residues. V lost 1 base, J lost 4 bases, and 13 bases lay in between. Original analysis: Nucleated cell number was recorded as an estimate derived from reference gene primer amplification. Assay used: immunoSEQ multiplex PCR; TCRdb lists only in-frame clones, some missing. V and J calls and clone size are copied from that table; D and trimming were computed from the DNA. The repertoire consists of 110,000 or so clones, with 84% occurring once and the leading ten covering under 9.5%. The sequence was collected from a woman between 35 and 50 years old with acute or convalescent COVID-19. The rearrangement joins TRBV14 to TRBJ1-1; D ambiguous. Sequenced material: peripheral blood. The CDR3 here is CASSQGLTTGTEAFF. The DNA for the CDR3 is TGTGCCAGCAGCCAAGGACTAACAACGGGCACTGAAGCTTTCTTT.